This T cell receptor (beta chain) was sequenced in a study of T cells in Graves' hyperthyroidism and ophthalmopathy. Study-level findings and limits: By a 13 V-J model, ophthalmopathy was set apart from stable hyperthyroidism.

Comments on this clonotype: Antigen unknown.

Germline assignment: CDR1 MGHRA and CDR2 YSYEKL. The CDR3 extends over 16 amino acids. Trimming left V 6 bases short and J 6 bases short, with 23 bases between. The cohort's ophthalmopathy patients, a group with duration under 3 months, had a Clinical Activity Score of at least 3 and a NOSPECS grade of at least 4. Regions amplified from RNA transcripts were the TCR beta CDR3 regions. Researchers ran a first-round RT-PCR on the TCR CDR3 using the HTBI primer set. MiXCR, applied by TCRdb to the multiplex PCR reads, yields one record per CDR3 protein. This sample yields around 240,000 distinct CDR3 sequences, of which around 17% are seen a single time; 28% belongs to the top ten.

This sequence originates from a woman aged 18-35 years with Graves' ophthalmopathy. The chain carries TRBV4-1 and TRBJ1-2; D unclear. Sequenced input: blood. The CDR3 loop is CASRLPGPRRRDGYTF. The DNA for the CDR3 is TGCGCCAGCAGACTCCCTGGACCCAGGCGGAGAGATGGCTACACCTTC.